This entry concerns a single T cell receptor beta chain. The data were taken from a study of long-term antiretroviral therapy in people with HIV. Samples were assayed with immunoSEQ v3.0 at survey level. TCRdb's table, derived via immunoSEQ multiplex PCR, lists solely in-frame clones and lacks some. The sample lists approximately 36,000 clones; roughly 80% were seen once. Sequences were derived from unsorted PBMCs, sampled 0.6 years after starting antiretroviral therapy. This TCR derives from a man younger than 35 with HIV.

This CDR3 is CASSTDRGGETQYF. The CDR3 DNA is TGTGCCAGTAGTACGGACAGGGGTGGGGAGACCCAGTACTTC. The genes are TRBV19 and TRBJ2-5; the match to TRBD1 covers 9 bases. The CDR3 length is 14 residues. J was trimmed by 5 bases and V by 4 bases; bases with no gene match: 5. The germline V gene has CDR1 LNHDA and CDR2 SQIVND (reference sequence).